The next 15 T cell receptor beta chains were all read from a single sample in a study of response to subunit inactivated influenza vaccine. TCRdb reprocessed the RT-PCR reads with MiXCR, giving one entry per CDR3 protein. The table lists 650,000 to 700,000 distinct CDR3 sequences, around 14% of them singletons. This material consisted of PBMCs from blood, taken 11 to 12 days after vaccination. These receptors were collected from a man between 50 and 59 years old who received an inactivated influenza vaccine.

This chain links TRBV19 with TRBJ2-1; no clear D. CDR3 size: 17 residues. With 3 bases removed from V and 0 bases from J, the gap between germline ends came to 15 bases. The germline gives CDR1 LNHDA, CDR2 SQIVND (reference sequence). Here the CDR3 DNA reads TGTGCCAGTAGTATTCGCGCCAGCCAGAGCTCCTACAATGAGCAGTTCTTC. This gives the protein CASSIRASQSSYNEQFF.

This clonotype was observed a handful of times. The V call is TRBV29-1, the J call TRBJ2-7; D perhaps matches TRBD2 (6 bases). The CDR3 is made up of 12 amino acids. Between the trimmed V and J ends, which lost 4 bases and 2 bases, there was a span of 9 bases. CDR1 is SQVTM, CDR2 ANQGSEA, per germline. The CDR3 is CSVAGVAYEQYF. CDR3 bases: TGCAGCGTTGCGGGAGTCGCCTACGAGCAGTACTTC.

The chain recombines TRBV12-3 or TRBV12-4 with TRBJ1-1, with 7 bases identical to TRBD1. The CDR3 covers 14 residues. Trimming at V came to 3 bases and at J to 2 bases, leaving 3 bases not matched to a gene. The CDR3: CASSFRGTNTEAFF. The DNA for the CDR3 is TGTGCCAGCAGTTTCAGGGGGACAAACACTGAAGCTTTCTTT.

V gene TRBV2 combines with J gene TRBJ2-7; no firm D call. Germline loops: CDR1 SNHLY, CDR2 FYNNEI. Between the trimmed V and J ends, which lost 1 base and 2 bases, there was a span of 6 bases. This CDR3 is 13 amino acids long. In DNA, the CDR3 is TGTGCCAGCAGTGAAGACAGCGCCTACGAGCAGTACTTC. Translated, it gives CASSEDSAYEQYF.

This clonotype has a handful of counts. This chain joins TRBV4-3 and TRBJ2-5; D unclear. CDR1 is LGHNA, CDR2 YSLEER, per germline. The CDR3 sequence is 13 residues long. The V and J ends lost 0 bases and 5 bases respectively, with 7 bases between them. This chain's CDR3 is CASSQDAGETQYF. CDR3 sequence (DNA): TGCGCCAGCAGCCAAGATGCCGGGGAGACCCAGTACTTC.

This chain uses TRBV27 with TRBJ1-1; no clear D gene. This CDR3 contains 15 residues. V was cut by 5 bases and J by 3 bases, with 16 bases left in between. Germline V gives CDR1 MNHEY, CDR2 SMNVEV (reference sequence). CDR3 in DNA: TGTGCCAGCAGTAGGTCGGCGCGGTGGGACACTGAAGCTTTCTTT. Residues: CASSRSARWDTEAFF.

Only a few counts were recorded for this clonotype. The chain links TRBV5-5 to TRBJ2-1; TRBD1 matches 7 bases. The CDR3 runs 14 residues. With V trimmed by 4 bases and J by 4 bases, 5 bases remained unmatched. Germline V CDR1 and CDR2: SGHKS, YYEKEE (reference sequence). The CDR3 DNA sequence: TGTGCCAGCAGCGTCGAACAGGGGTACAATGAGCAGTTCTTC. This encodes CASSVEQGYNEQFF.

This clonotype was recorded at least ten times. The chain links TRBV12-3 or TRBV12-4 to TRBJ2-7; 7 bases fit TRBD1. This CDR3 region has 13 residues. The V and J ends lost 7 bases and 3 bases, in that order; junction bases with no gene match: 6. CDR3 in amino acids: CASKLQGNYEQYF. CDR3 bases: TGTGCCAGCAAGCTACAGGGGAACTACGAGCAGTACTTC.

This clonotype has a count of ten or more. The chain links TRBV12-3 or TRBV12-4 to TRBJ1-1, with D uncertain. The CDR3 length is 14 residues. V gave up 5 bases and J gave up 1 base, with 11 bases separating them. The CDR3 protein is CASSPFGRNTEAFF. The CDR3 nucleotides read TGTGCCAGCAGTCCATTTGGGAGGAACACTGAAGCTTTCTTT.

There are a few counts of this clonotype. This chain joins TRBV12-3 or TRBV12-4 and TRBJ1-4, with D hard to call. V gave up 3 bases and J gave up 2 bases, with 7 bases separating them. This CDR3 has 14 residues. The CDR3 DNA reads as TGTGCCAGCAGTTTGAGTATTACTAATGAAAAACTGTTTTTT. Protein: CASSLSITNEKLFF.

The chain joins TRBV20-1 to TRBJ1-6; 7 positions match TRBD1. The ends lost 1 base at V and 1 base at J; junction bases unmatched: 1. CDR1 is DFQATT and CDR2 is SNEGSKA in the germline V gene (reference sequence). This CDR3 is 15 amino acids long. CDR3 amino acids: CSARVQGSYNSPLHF. CDR3 sequence (DNA): TGCAGTGCTAGAGTACAGGGGTCCTATAATTCACCCCTCCACTTT.

Ten or more counts support this clonotype. This chain connects TRBV3-1 to TRBJ2-7; TRBD2 might be the D (7 bases). V lost 2 bases and J lost 0, with 8 bases in between. Germline V gene data show CDR1 as LGHDT and CDR2 as YNNKEL (reference sequence). The length of the CDR3 is 14 residues. CDR3 DNA: TGTGCCAGCAGCCAAAGGGGGGGCTCCTACGAGCAGTACTTC. Protein sequence: CASSQRGGSYEQYF.

This clonotype was counted many times. The V and J genes are TRBV7-2 and TRBJ1-1; unclear D gene. Germline V CDR1 and CDR2: SGHTA, FQGNSA. Between the trimmed V and J ends, which lost 2 bases and 0 bases, there was a span of 7 bases. The CDR3 extends over 14 amino acids. CDR3 sequence: CASSLLGMNTEAFF. CDR3 in DNA: TGTGCCAGCAGCTTATTGGGGATGAACACTGAAGCTTTCTTT.

CDR3 loop: CASSLVGGPPGELFF. The CDR3 bases are TGTGCCAGCAGTTTAGTGGGAGGGCCGCCCGGGGAGCTGTTTTTT. The rearrangement uses TRBV12-3 or TRBV12-4 and TRBJ2-2, with TRBD2 matching 7 bases. V lost 1 base, J lost 6 bases, and 5 bases stayed unmatched. The CDR3 consists of 15 residues.

The rearrangement links TRBV4-2 to TRBJ2-5; D is undetermined. The CDR3 runs 13 residues. The ends were cut back, 2 bases at V and 2 bases at J, with 6 bases in the middle. In germline, CDR1 is LGHNA, CDR2 YNFKEQ. In DNA, the CDR3 is TGTGCCAGCAGCCAACCCGAACAAGAGACCCAGTACTTC. It specifies CASSQPEQETQYF.